This T cell receptor (beta chain) is from a study of shared clonotypes between healthy human individuals. Selected positively for CCR7 and CD45RO-negative, naive CD8 cells excluded terminally differentiated effector memory CD45RA+ cells. A note on this clone: This same CDR3 is encoded by further DNA sequences in the sample.

Replicate PCRs for sorted subsets used around 190 ng DNA; this equaled tens of thousands of T cell genomes. The method was immunoSEQ multiplex PCR; TCRdb's version includes in-frame clones alone and lacks a portion of them. The table has some 2 million clones, over 85% seen once. The sequence came from a man between 18 and 35 years old in good health. Sequenced: naive CD8+ T cells sorted from blood.

The CDR3 sequence: CASSSLDTQYF. For the CDR3, the DNA is TGTGCCAGCAGCTCCCTGGATACGCAGTATTTT. This chain joins TRBV5-6 and TRBJ2-3; D remains unclear. The CDR3 extends over 11 amino acids. The germline V gene has CDR1 SGHDT and CDR2 YYEEEE. Trimming removed 3 bases from V and 6 bases from J, with 5 bases in between.